This record covers a single T cell receptor (beta chain). These data belong to a study of T cell clonotyping in hematopoietic cell transplantation. Produced via immunoSEQ multiplex PCR; TCRdb's table is partial and in-frame only. The table lists about 41,000 clones, 95% of them singletons, with 0.85% to 1% in the top ten. Sequenced sample: peripheral blood mononuclear cells. This TCR came from a man between 25 and 39 years old in good health. Some clones in this sample may be carry-over from other donors' samples.

The CDR3, as DNA: TGTGCCTCAGCAGGGCAAAGCAATCAGCCCCAGCATTTT. Its protein is CASAGQSNQPQHF. This chain connects TRBV30 to TRBJ1-5; maybe TRBD1 (5 bases). This CDR3 has 13 residues. V lost 7 bases and J lost 1, with 11 bases in between. In germline, CDR1 is GTSNPN, CDR2 SVGIG (reference sequence).